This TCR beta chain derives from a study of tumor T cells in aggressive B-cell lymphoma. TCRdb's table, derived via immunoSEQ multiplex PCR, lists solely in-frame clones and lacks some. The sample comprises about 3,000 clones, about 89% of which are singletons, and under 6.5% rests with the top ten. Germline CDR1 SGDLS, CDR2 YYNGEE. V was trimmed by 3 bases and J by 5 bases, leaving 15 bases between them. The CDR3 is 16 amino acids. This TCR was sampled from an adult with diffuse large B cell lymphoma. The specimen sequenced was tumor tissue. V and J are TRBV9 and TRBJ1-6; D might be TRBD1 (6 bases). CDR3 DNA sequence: TGTGCCAGCAGCGCCATGGCTGGGGGCGATAATTCACCCCTCCACTTT. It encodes CASSAMAGGDNSPLHF.